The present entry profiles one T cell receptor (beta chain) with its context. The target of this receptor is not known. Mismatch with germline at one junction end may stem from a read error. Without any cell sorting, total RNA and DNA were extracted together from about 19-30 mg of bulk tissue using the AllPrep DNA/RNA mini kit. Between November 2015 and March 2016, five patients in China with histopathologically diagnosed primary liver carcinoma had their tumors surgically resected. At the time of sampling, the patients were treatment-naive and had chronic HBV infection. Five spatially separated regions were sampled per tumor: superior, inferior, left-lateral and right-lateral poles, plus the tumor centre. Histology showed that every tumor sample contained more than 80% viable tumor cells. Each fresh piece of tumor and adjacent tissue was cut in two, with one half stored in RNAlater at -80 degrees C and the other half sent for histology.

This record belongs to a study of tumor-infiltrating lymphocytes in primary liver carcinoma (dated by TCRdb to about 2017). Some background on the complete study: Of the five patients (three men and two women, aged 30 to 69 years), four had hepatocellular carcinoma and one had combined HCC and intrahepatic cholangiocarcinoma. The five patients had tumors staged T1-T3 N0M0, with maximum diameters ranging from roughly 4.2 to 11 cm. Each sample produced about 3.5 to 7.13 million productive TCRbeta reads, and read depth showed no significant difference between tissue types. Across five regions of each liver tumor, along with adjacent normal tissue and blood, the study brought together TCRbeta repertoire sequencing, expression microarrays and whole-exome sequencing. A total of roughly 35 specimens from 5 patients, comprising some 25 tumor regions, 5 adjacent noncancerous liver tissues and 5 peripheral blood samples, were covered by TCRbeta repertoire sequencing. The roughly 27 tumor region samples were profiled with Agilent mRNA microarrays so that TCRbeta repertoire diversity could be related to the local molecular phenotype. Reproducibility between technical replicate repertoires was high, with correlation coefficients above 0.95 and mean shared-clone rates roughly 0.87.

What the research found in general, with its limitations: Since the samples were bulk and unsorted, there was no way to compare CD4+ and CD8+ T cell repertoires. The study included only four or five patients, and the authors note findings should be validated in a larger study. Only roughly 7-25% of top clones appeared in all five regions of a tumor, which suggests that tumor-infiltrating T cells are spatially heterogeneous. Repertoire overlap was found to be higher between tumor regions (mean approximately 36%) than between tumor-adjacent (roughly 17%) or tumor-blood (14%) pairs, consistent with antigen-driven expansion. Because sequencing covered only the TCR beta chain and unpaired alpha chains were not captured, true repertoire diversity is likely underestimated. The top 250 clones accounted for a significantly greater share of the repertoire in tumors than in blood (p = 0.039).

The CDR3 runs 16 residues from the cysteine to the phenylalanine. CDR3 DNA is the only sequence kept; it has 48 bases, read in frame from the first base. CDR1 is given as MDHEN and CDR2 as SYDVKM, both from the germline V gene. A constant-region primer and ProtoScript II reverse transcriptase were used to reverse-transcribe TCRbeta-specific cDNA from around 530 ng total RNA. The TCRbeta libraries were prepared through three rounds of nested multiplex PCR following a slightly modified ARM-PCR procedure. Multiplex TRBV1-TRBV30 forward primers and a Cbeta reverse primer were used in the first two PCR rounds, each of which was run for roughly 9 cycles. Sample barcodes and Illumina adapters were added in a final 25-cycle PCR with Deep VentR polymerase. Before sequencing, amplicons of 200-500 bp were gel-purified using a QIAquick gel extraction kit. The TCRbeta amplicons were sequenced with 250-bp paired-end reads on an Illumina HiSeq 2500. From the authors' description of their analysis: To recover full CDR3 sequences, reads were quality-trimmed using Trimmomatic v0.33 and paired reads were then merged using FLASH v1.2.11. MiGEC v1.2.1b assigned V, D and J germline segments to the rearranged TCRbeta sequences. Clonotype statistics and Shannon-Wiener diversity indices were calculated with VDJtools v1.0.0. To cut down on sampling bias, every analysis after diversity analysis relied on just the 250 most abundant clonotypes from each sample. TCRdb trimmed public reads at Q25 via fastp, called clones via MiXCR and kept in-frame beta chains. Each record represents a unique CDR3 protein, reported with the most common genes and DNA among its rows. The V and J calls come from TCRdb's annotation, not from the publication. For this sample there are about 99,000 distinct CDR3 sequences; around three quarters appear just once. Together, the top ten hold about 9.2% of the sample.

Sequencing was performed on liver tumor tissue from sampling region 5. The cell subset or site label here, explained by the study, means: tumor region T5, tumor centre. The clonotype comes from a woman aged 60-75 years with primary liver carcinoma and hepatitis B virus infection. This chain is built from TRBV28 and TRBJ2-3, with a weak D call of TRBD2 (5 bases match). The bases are TGTGCCAGCAGTTTCTTGAGGCGGGCCCAAGAGTATACGCAATATTTT. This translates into CASSFLRRAQEYTQYF.